These 7 T cell receptor beta chains were sequenced from one sample in a study of blood T cells in healthy people across ages. Sample-barcoded 5' priming and a J-beta primer mix drove a second PCR of 7 to 11 cycles. One entry per CDR3 protein results from TCRdb running MiXCR on the 5' RACE reads. Here the sample spans some 710,000 distinct CDR3 sequences, 22% being singletons. Specimen: blood. Receptors originate from a man in his sixties or seventies in good health.

This chain uses TRBV12-3 or TRBV12-4 with TRBJ1-1, with 9 bases identical to TRBD1. The CDR3 has 14 amino acids. With V trimmed by 10 bases and J by 1 base, 7 bases remained unmatched. The CDR3, as DNA: TGTGCCATCAGAGACAGGGGGGCGAACACTGAAGCTTTCTTT. Amino acid sequence: CAIRDRGANTEAFF.

The chain links TRBV5-1 to TRBJ2-3; D is perhaps TRBD1 (5 bases). Trimming removed 4 bases from V and 8 bases from J, with 11 bases in between. CDR3 length: 12 residues. Germline V gene sequence: CDR1 SGHRS, CDR2 YFSETQ. The DNA of the CDR3 is TGCGCCAGCAGCATAACCCAGGGTACGCAGTATTTT. Translated, it gives CASSITQGTQYF.

The V gene is TRBV9, the J gene TRBJ1-2; D is unclear. The CDR3 is 16 amino acids. V was shortened by 0 bases and J by 7 bases, with 19 bases between the two germline ends. The germline gives CDR1 SGDLS, CDR2 YYNGEE. This CDR3 is CASSVDGQIVGVGYTF. The CDR3 DNA reads as TGTGCCAGCAGCGTAGATGGGCAGATCGTTGGGGTTGGCTACACCTTC.

This clonotype was found a few times. The gene calls are TRBV20-1 and TRBJ1-2, with D unclear. CDR1 and CDR2 from the germline V gene are DFQATT and SNEGSKA (reference sequence). Trimming pared 6 bases from V and 2 bases from J, leaving 13 bases between. The CDR3 has 13 residues. CDR3 nucleotide sequence: TGCAGTGCGAAGAGGAGTGAAAACTATGGCTACACCTTC. It translates to CSAKRSENYGYTF.

As regards this clonotype: A read error may produce the germline difference seen at one junction end. The rearrangement links TRBV7-2 to TRBJ1-1, with TRBD1 matching 9 bases. Per the germline V gene, CDR1 is SGHTA and CDR2 is FQGNSA. CDR3 length: 15 residues. The CDR3 reads CASSLPGTGNTQAFF. The CDR3 region has the DNA TGTGCCAGCAGCCTACCAGGGACAGGGAACACTCAAGCTTTCTTT.

V gene TRBV19 combines with J gene TRBJ2-5; TRBD2 aligns across 11 bases. With 3 bases clipped from V and 2 bases from J, the junction kept 5 bases outside the gene matches. CDR3 size: 16 residues. Germline loops: CDR1 LNHDA, CDR2 SQIVND (reference sequence). Written as DNA, the CDR3 is TGTGCCAGTAGTATCTTTGCTAGCGGGGGGCAAGAGACCCAGTACTTC. Amino acids: CASSIFASGGQETQYF.

This clonotype was seen repeatedly, ten times or more. V usage is TRBV29-1 and J usage is TRBJ1-2; D unclear. Germline CDR1 reads SQVTM; CDR2 reads ANQGSEA. Trimming stripped 1 base from V and 0 bases from J, with 3 bases between. CDR3 size: 12 residues. The CDR3 nucleotides are TGCAGCGTTGAAGGACCTAACTATGGCTACACCTTC. It encodes CSVEGPNYGYTF. The full variable domain, with the rest looked up from reference TRBV29-1 and TRBJ1-2, is SAVISQKPSRDICQRGTSLTIQCQVDSQVTMMFWYRQQPGQSLTLIATANQGSEATYESGFVIDKFPISRPNLTFSTLTVSNMSPEDSSIYLCSVEGPNYGYTFGSGTRLTVV.